The 22 T cell receptor beta chains below all came from one sample that was sequenced in a study of T cells in Graves' hyperthyroidism and ophthalmopathy. Amplification of TCR beta CDR3 regions used RNA as the template. Researchers ran a first-round RT-PCR on the TCR CDR3 using the HTBI primer set. MiXCR, run by TCRdb on the multiplex PCR reads, gives a single entry per CDR3 protein. The sample includes hundreds of thousands of distinct CDR3 sequences, about 20% of them seen just once. Material: blood. These receptor sequences come from a middle-aged man with Graves' ophthalmopathy.

Notes on this clonotype: A much larger clonotype is one base distant, so this may be a read error. The V call is TRBV5-6, the J call TRBJ2-1, with D uncertain. CDR1 SGHDT and CDR2 YYEEEE come from the germline V gene. With 2 bases removed from V and 6 bases from J, the gap between germline ends came to 12 bases. CDR3 size: 14 residues. CDR3 protein: CASSLDLQPNEQFF. Here the CDR3 DNA reads TGTGCCAGCAGCTTAGACCTACAGCCCAATGAGCAGTTCTTC.

The V gene is TRBV2, the J gene TRBJ1-4, with D tentatively TRBD1 (6 bases). The CDR3 spans 13 residues. Trimming removed 6 bases from V and 7 bases from J, with 12 bases in between. Germline CDR1 is SNHLY and CDR2 is FYNNEI. CDR3: CASRNDRREKLFF. The CDR3 DNA reads as TGTGCCAGCAGAAATGACAGGCGTGAAAAACTGTTTTTT. The complete variable domain, with remaining parts taken from reference TRBV2 and TRBJ1-4, reads EPEVTQTPSHQVTQMGQEVILRCVPISNHLYFYWYRQILGQKVEFLVSFYNNEISEKSEIFDDQFSVERPDGSNFTLKIRSTKLEDSAMYFCASRNDRREKLFFGSGTQLSVL.

This clonotype has more than one count but fewer than ten. V and J are TRBV18 and TRBJ2-5, with D possibly TRBD1 on 6 matching bases. Germline CDR1 is KGHSH and CDR2 is LQKENI. V shed 3 bases and J shed 4 bases, with 12 bases lying between them. The CDR3 length is 14 residues. Here the CDR3 DNA reads TGTGCCAGCTCACCTCCGGGACAAGCAGAGACCCAGTACTTC. Protein: CASSPPGQAETQYF.

This clonotype was observed at least ten times. The chain combines TRBV7-2 with TRBJ2-5, with D tentatively TRBD2 (5 bases). V was cut by 4 bases and J by 7 bases, with 16 bases left in between. The CDR3 covers 14 residues. Germline V gene data show CDR1 as SGHTA and CDR2 as FQGNSA. CDR3: CASSYPGLRGTQYF. In nucleotides, the CDR3 is TGTGCCAGCAGCTACCCGGGCCTCCGGGGGACCCAGTACTTC. The full variable domain, completed using reference TRBV7-2 and TRBJ2-5, is GAGVSQSPSNKVTEKGKDVELRCDPISGHTALYWYRQSLGQGLEFLIYFQGNSAPDKSGLPSDRFSAERTGGSVSTLTIQRTQQEDSAVYLCASSYPGLRGTQYFGPGTRLLVL.

The chain carries TRBV6-1 and TRBJ1-5; D unresolved. Trimming removed 6 bases at V and 2 bases at J, with 14 bases between. Germline lookup yields CDR1 MNHNS and CDR2 SASEGT. The CDR3 spans 15 residues. This CDR3 reads CASSLGRAGNQPQHF. CDR3 coding DNA: TGTGCCAGCAGCCTTGGACGGGCGGGCAATCAGCCCCAGCATTTT.

This clonotype came up a few times. The chain has TRBV4-2 and TRBJ2-3, with a possible D match to TRBD2 (6 bases). The CDR3 is 16 amino acids. The germline gives CDR1 LGHNA, CDR2 YNFKEQ. With 4 bases removed from V and 1 base from J, the gap between germline ends came to 15 bases. The CDR3, as DNA: TGTGCCAGCAGCCGGACGGGGTCTAGCGGCACAGATACGCAGTATTTT. Its translation: CASSRTGSSGTDTQYF.

This clonotype was recorded many times. The J gene is TRBJ2-5, the V gene TRBV7-8; TRBD2 agrees at 13 bases. CDR1 is SGHVS and CDR2 is FQNEAQ in the germline V gene. J gave up 7 bases and V 5 bases, and 10 bases lay outside the gene matches. CDR3 size: 16 residues. CDR3 in DNA: TGTGCCAGCAGCCAGCGGACTAGCGGGAGAGTCGGGACCCAGTACTTC. Residues: CASSQRTSGRVGTQYF.

The chain combines TRBV5-1 with TRBJ2-1, with 14 nucleotides matching TRBD2. Per germline, CDR1 SGHRS and CDR2 YFSETQ. The CDR3 loop spans 15 amino acids. J was trimmed by 10 bases and V by 4 bases; bases with no gene match: 7. CDR3 DNA sequence: TGCGCCAGCAGCCCCGGGACTAGCGGGAGTCGGGAGCAGTTCTTC. It codes for CASSPGTSGSREQFF. Complete variable domain (other parts from reference TRBV5-1 and TRBJ2-1): KAGVTQTPRYLIKTRGQQVTLSCSPISGHRSVSWYQQTPGQGLQFLFEYFSETQRNKGNFPGRFSGRQFSNSRSEMNVSTLELGDSALYLCASSPGTSGSREQFFGPGTRLTVL.

The rearrangement joins TRBV6-1 to TRBJ2-3; D gene unclear. The V gene's germline CDR1 is MNHNS and CDR2 SASEGT. V shed 5 bases and J shed 4 bases, with 7 bases lying between them. This CDR3 comprises 12 residues. This CDR3 is CASSSSSDTQYF. The CDR3 nucleotides read TGTGCCAGCAGTAGTAGTTCAGATACGCAGTATTTT.

A word on this clonotype: A read error may explain this, as a much larger clone is one base away. This sequence joins TRBV5-1 and TRBJ2-7; TRBD1 aligns across 9 bases. The CDR3 runs to 15 residues. Germline CDR1 SGHRS, CDR2 YFSETQ. The CDR3 protein is CVSSLVQGASYEQYF. As DNA, the CDR3 is TGCGTCAGCAGCTTGGTACAGGGGGCCTCCTACGAGCAGTACTTC.

The chain combines TRBV4-1 with TRBJ2-2; D gene ambiguous. V was shortened by 1 base and J by 9 bases, with 9 bases between the two germline ends. CDR3 length: 13 residues. The germline V gene has CDR1 MGHRA and CDR2 YSYEKL. This CDR3 reads CASSQVGTRELFF. CDR3 sequence (DNA): TGCGCCAGCAGCCAAGTCGGAACCCGGGAGCTGTTTTTT.

This clonotype was detected a few times. The rearrangement joins TRBV12-3 or TRBV12-4 to TRBJ2-7; no clear D gene. The CDR3 is 14 amino acids. V gave up 1 base and J gave up 0 bases, with 7 bases separating them. Here the CDR3 DNA reads TGTGCCAGCAGTTTAGGGGTATACTCCTACGAGCAGTACTTC. It codes for CASSLGVYSYEQYF.

The chain employs TRBV28 and TRBJ1-2; 9 bases align to TRBD1. Germline V gene lookup returns CDR1 MDHEN and CDR2 SYDVKM. Unmatched junction bases numbered 5, after V lost 3 bases and J lost 3 bases. CDR3 length equals 15 residues. The CDR3, as DNA: TGTGCCAGCAGTTTGCGACAGGGGGGGGACTATGGCTACACCTTC. It encodes CASSLRQGGDYGYTF.

The gene calls are TRBV19 and TRBJ1-1; D perhaps matches TRBD1 (5 bases). CDR1 is LNHDA and CDR2 is SQIVND in the germline V gene (reference sequence). The CDR3 runs 16 residues. Trimming removed 4 bases from V and 5 bases from J, with 20 bases in between. This CDR3 is CASSTNLGTARTEAFF. CDR3 nucleotide sequence: TGTGCCAGTAGTACTAACTTAGGGACGGCGAGGACTGAAGCTTTCTTT.

The V call is TRBV10-3, the J call TRBJ2-1; 8 bases are shared with TRBD2. The CDR3 runs 16 residues. Trimming took 3 bases from V and 4 from J; bases not matched to a gene: 8. CDR1 and CDR2 from the germline V gene are ENHRY and SYGVKD. CDR3 amino acids: CAISDGGAPIYNEQFF. For the CDR3, the DNA is TGTGCCATCAGTGACGGGGGGGCCCCAATTTACAATGAGCAGTTCTTC.

The sample holds a few counts of this clonotype. The J gene is TRBJ1-4, the V gene TRBV5-6; D not resolved. The CDR3 covers 15 residues. Germline loops: CDR1 SGHDT, CDR2 YYEEEE. The ends were cut back, 4 bases at V and 11 bases at J, with 21 bases in the middle. The DNA for the CDR3 is TGTGCCAGCAGCCCGGGTCGAGGCTTTGCCAGCAAACTGTTTTTT. The encoded protein is CASSPGRGFASKLFF.

This chain uses TRBV19 with TRBJ2-3; D call uncertain. The V end was cut by 3 bases, the J end by 0 bases, with 7 bases between. Germline CDR1 LNHDA, CDR2 SQIVND (reference sequence). The CDR3 is 14 amino acids. In nucleotides, the CDR3 is TGTGCCAGTAGTATTGCCCTCAGCACAGATACGCAGTATTTT. Its protein product is CASSIALSTDTQYF.

This clonotype was counted at least ten times. The chain is built from TRBV7-9 and TRBJ2-7; D tentatively reads TRBD1 or TRBD2 (5 bases each). Trimming left V 5 bases short and J 5 bases short, with 19 bases between. CDR1 is SEHNR, CDR2 FQNEAQ, per germline (reference sequence). This CDR3 region has 15 residues. Here the CDR3 DNA reads TGTGCCAGCAGCCCCTTCGGACTCCGGGGCCACGAGCAGTACTTC. Residues: CASSPFGLRGHEQYF.

As DNA, the CDR3 is TGTGCCAGCAGTCTCGGACAGGGTAGCTATGGCTACACCTTC. Translation gives CASSLGQGSYGYTF. The chain joins TRBV12-3 or TRBV12-4 to TRBJ1-2; 8 bases agree with TRBD1. CDR3 length: 14 residues. Losses at the gene ends were 5 bases for V and 4 bases for J; bases not matched to a gene: 6.

The chain carries TRBV11-2 and TRBJ1-5; TRBD1 matches at 9 bases. The length of the CDR3 is 16 residues. The germline V gene encodes CDR1 SGHAT and CDR2 FQNNGV. The ends lost 0 bases at V and 2 bases at J; junction bases unmatched: 2. In DNA, the CDR3 is TGTGCCAGCAGCTTAGACTGGACAGGGGGCAATCAGCCCCAGCATTTT. It encodes CASSLDWTGGNQPQHF. Looking up the rest from reference TRBV11-2 and TRBJ1-5 gives the full variable domain: EAGVAQSPRYKIIEKRQSVAFWCNPISGHATLYWYQQILGQGPKLLIQFQNNGVVDDSQLPKDRFSAERLKGVDSTLKIQPAKLEDSAVYLCASSLDWTGGNQPQHFGDGTRLSIL.

There are many counts of this clonotype. CDR3 in DNA: TGTGCCAGCAGCGGACTAGCGGGGGGAAGCGGTGAGCAGTTCTTC. This codes for CASSGLAGGSGEQFF. This rearrangement joins TRBV7-2 to TRBJ2-1, with TRBD2 identical over 14 bases. There are 15 residues in the CDR3. Germline V gene sequence: CDR1 SGHTA, CDR2 FQGNSA. V gave up 5 bases and J gave up 9 bases; unmatched junction bases: 6.

This chain links TRBV6-2 or TRBV6-3 with TRBJ1-6; 8 bases agree with TRBD1. CDR3 length: 18 residues. The trim removed 6 bases at V and 6 bases at J, leaving 16 bases unmatched. CDR1 MNHEY and CDR2 SVGEGT come from the germline V gene. The CDR3, as DNA: TGTGCCAGCAGCTCAACCCTCTCCGTGGACAGGGCTAATTCACCCCTCCACTTT. Protein sequence: CASSSTLSVDRANSPLHF.